The next 2 T cell receptor beta chains were all read from a single sample in a study of cytomegalovirus exposure and HLA in healthy donors. 13 Jbeta primers and 60 Vbeta primers were used for the PCR. Libraries were prepared by immunoSEQ multiplex PCR; TCRdb keeps only in-frame clonotypes and omits some of them. The data contain about 160,000 clones, approximately 75% of them singletons. The sample consisted of PBMCs. The receptor set was obtained from a man in his forties or fifties in good health and CMV-seropositive.

The V call is TRBV5-1, the J call TRBJ2-3; 9 bases map to TRBD2. The trim removed 5 bases at V and 0 bases at J, leaving 1 base unmatched. From germline, CDR1 is SGHRS and CDR2 YFSETQ. This CDR3 comprises 14 residues. CDR3 DNA sequence: TGCGCCAGCAGTAGCGGGGGCAGCACAGATACGCAGTATTTT. Its translation is CASSSGGSTDTQYF.

The chain carries TRBV7-2 and TRBJ2-1; D gene ambiguous. This CDR3 has 15 amino acids. Germline V CDR1 and CDR2: SGHTA, FQGNSA. V lost 1 base and J lost 0, with 7 bases in between. The CDR3 coding sequence is TGTGCCAGCAGCTTAGATGGGCGCTCCTACAATGAGCAGTTCTTC. This codes for CASSLDGRSYNEQFF. The full variable domain, completed using reference TRBV7-2 and TRBJ2-1, is GAGVSQSPSNKVTEKGKDVELRCDPISGHTALYWYRQSLGQGLEFLIYFQGNSAPDKSGLPSDRFSAERTGGSVSTLTIQRTQQEDSAVYLCASSLDGRSYNEQFFGPGTRLTVL.